This passage covers 23 T cell receptor beta chains from one sample sequenced in a study of CD8 T cells in ankylosing spondylitis. Via MiXCR, TCRdb re-called the 5' RACE reads, giving one row per CDR3 protein. Of some 140,000 distinct CDR3 sequences detected, approximately 8.4% appear once; the ten largest clones hold roughly 7.2%. What was sequenced was synovial fluid, either unsorted or a sorted T cell fraction (not recorded which). These TCRs come from a male donor with ankylosing spondylitis.

The chain combines TRBV7-2 with TRBJ2-5; TRBD2 matches at 8 bases. J gave up 4 bases and V 2 bases, and 6 bases lay outside the gene matches. The CDR3 contains 15 residues. In germline, CDR1 is SGHTA, CDR2 FQGNSA. The CDR3 spells CASSLLGGAAETQYF. The CDR3 nucleotides read TGTGCCAGCAGCTTACTCGGGGGGGCGGCAGAGACCCAGTACTTC. Full variable domain (missing parts from reference TRBV7-2 and TRBJ2-5): GAGVSQSPSNKVTEKGKDVELRCDPISGHTALYWYRQSLGQGLEFLIYFQGNSAPDKSGLPSDRFSAERTGGSVSTLTIQRTQQEDSAVYLCASSLLGGAAETQYFGPGTRLLVL.

The chain couples TRBV12-3 or TRBV12-4 to TRBJ2-2; 7 positions agree with TRBD1. The CDR3 covers 16 residues. V lost 6 bases and J lost 0; bases outside the gene matches: 7. The CDR3 sequence is CASSHPGQANTGELFF. CDR3 coding DNA: TGTGCCAGCAGCCATCCCGGACAGGCGAACACCGGGGAGCTGTTTTTT.

The table lists this clonotype with many counts. The V and J genes are TRBV7-2 and TRBJ1-5; D is perhaps TRBD1 (6 bases). The CDR3 loop spans 15 amino acids. V was shortened by 5 bases and J by 6 bases, with 17 bases between the two germline ends. Per germline, CDR1 SGHTA and CDR2 FQGNSA. CDR3 amino acids: CASSPLLGGSQPQHF. CDR3 in DNA: TGTGCCAGCAGCCCCCTCCTAGGGGGAAGTCAGCCCCAGCATTTT.

The rearrangement links TRBV12-3 or TRBV12-4 to TRBJ2-2; D gene uncertain. The CDR3 contains 15 residues. Trimming cost V 6 bases and J 6 bases, with 17 bases left between them. As DNA, the CDR3 is TGTGCCAGCAGAGAGCAAGGTCGGTTAGCCGGGGAGCTGTTTTTT. Amino acids: CASREQGRLAGELFF.

This clonotype was detected only a few times. CDR3 in amino acids: CAREGPSSYNEQFF. The CDR3 DNA sequence: TGTGCCAGGGAGGGGCCGAGCTCCTACAATGAGCAGTTCTTC. V is TRBV2 and J is TRBJ2-1; D perhaps matches TRBD2 (6 bases). Germline V gives CDR1 SNHLY, CDR2 FYNNEI. Trimming removed 9 bases at V and 0 bases at J, with 12 bases between. The CDR3 runs 14 residues.

This clonotype showed up many times. The chain uses TRBV20-1 and TRBJ1-1; no firm D call. V shed 3 bases and J shed 5 bases, with 10 bases lying between them. In germline, CDR1 is DFQATT, CDR2 SNEGSKA (reference sequence). The CDR3 consists of 12 residues. As DNA, the CDR3 is TGCAGTGCTAGCGGAGGTGGTACTGAAGCTTTCTTT. Its protein is CSASGGGTEAFF.

This clonotype was seen a handful of times. V and J are TRBV7-2 and TRBJ1-1; D is unresolved. The CDR3 runs to 18 residues. Germline-derived CDR1 and CDR2 are SGHTA and FQGNSA. Deletions cut 0 bases from V and 3 bases from J, with 20 bases between. CDR3 in amino acids: CASSLAARVAAGDTEAFF. In DNA form, the CDR3 reads TGTGCCAGCAGCTTAGCGGCCCGCGTAGCCGCCGGGGACACTGAAGCTTTCTTT.

This clonotype was seen at least ten times. This chain links TRBV7-2 with TRBJ1-3; 7 bases are shared with TRBD1. The CDR3 covers 16 residues. Per germline, CDR1 SGHTA and CDR2 FQGNSA. With V trimmed by 6 bases and J by 0 bases, 8 bases remained unmatched. Here the CDR3 DNA reads TGTGCCAGCAGGCGGGACAGCCGGAGCTCTGGAAACACCATATATTTT. Protein product: CASRRDSRSSGNTIYF.

This clonotype was seen repeatedly, ten times or more. The chain links TRBV10-1 to TRBJ2-5; the match to TRBD1 covers 7 bases. Trimming removed 8 bases from V and 5 bases from J; junction bases left unmatched: 11. This CDR3 spans 14 amino acids. CDR1 is WNHNN, CDR2 SYGVQD, per germline (reference sequence). The CDR3 DNA is TGCGCCAGCGTCACACAGGGGACAGATGAGACCCAGTACTTC. Protein: CASVTQGTDETQYF.

This clonotype has a count of ten or more. The chain employs TRBV29-1 and TRBJ2-2; D may be TRBD2 (5 bases). Germline V gene sequence: CDR1 SQVTM, CDR2 ANQGSEA. CDR3 length equals 12 residues. Deletions cut 6 bases from V and 3 bases from J, with 8 bases between. CDR3 loop: CSVGVDTGELFF. The CDR3 DNA sequence: TGCAGCGTCGGGGTCGACACCGGGGAGCTGTTTTTT.

This clonotype has ten or more counts. The chain carries TRBV20-1 and TRBJ1-2, with 7 bases identical to TRBD1. In germline, CDR1 is DFQATT, CDR2 SNEGSKA (reference sequence). V lost 0 bases to trimming and J lost 4 bases; unmatched junction nucleotides: 5. The CDR3 sequence is 14 residues long. CDR3 nucleotides: TGCAGTGCTAGAGAACCGACAGGGTTCTATGGCTACACCTTC. Translation: CSAREPTGFYGYTF.

This clonotype showed up just a few times. The chain couples TRBV20-1 to TRBJ2-3; D remains unclear. Trimming removed 3 bases from V and 1 base from J, with 8 bases in between. The CDR3 runs to 13 residues. Germline lookup yields CDR1 DFQATT and CDR2 SNEGSKA (reference sequence). CDR3 sequence reads: CSARDSGTDTQYF. The CDR3 DNA follows: TGCAGTGCTAGGGATTCGGGCACAGATACGCAGTATTTT.

This clonotype was counted at least ten times. The genes are TRBV20-1 and TRBJ2-1, with TRBD2 matching 8 bases. CDR3 length: 13 residues. V shed 5 bases, J shed 5 bases, and the junction held 5 bases outside the gene matches. Germline V gene lookup returns CDR1 DFQATT and CDR2 SNEGSKA (reference sequence). The CDR3 coding sequence is TGCAGTGCTGAGCGGGGGCGAAACAATGAGCAGTTCTTC. Translating gives CSAERGRNNEQFF.

This clonotype occurred many times. CDR3 region: CASSRVGSGSYNEQFF. In DNA form, the CDR3 reads TGCGCCAGCAGCCGGGTGGGGAGCGGGTCCTACAATGAGCAGTTCTTC. The V call is TRBV5-1, the J call TRBJ2-1; D possibly corresponds to TRBD2 (6 bases). With 4 bases removed from V and 1 base from J, the gap between germline ends came to 15 bases. Per the germline V gene, CDR1 is SGHRS and CDR2 is YFSETQ. CDR3 length equals 16 residues.

This clonotype was counted ten times or more. V gene TRBV6-1 combines with J gene TRBJ1-2, with TRBD1 identical over 9 bases. V shed 2 bases and J 8 bases; nucleotides not matched to a gene: 6. This CDR3 region has 14 residues. CDR1 MNHNS and CDR2 SASEGT come from the germline V gene. For the CDR3, the DNA is TGTGCCAGCAGTGAACGGACAGGGGAGAGGGGCTACACCTTC. Protein: CASSERTGERGYTF.

The chain links TRBV18 to TRBJ1-6, with TRBD1 as a possible D gene (5 bases). V shed 6 bases and J shed 6 bases, with 15 bases lying between them. Germline V gene sequence: CDR1 KGHSH, CDR2 LQKENI. This CDR3 has 15 amino acids. The CDR3 sequence: CASSAGTVGNSPLHF. The CDR3 nucleotides read TGTGCCAGCTCGGCAGGGACCGTGGGTAATTCACCCCTCCACTTT.

The chain combines TRBV28 with TRBJ2-5; 9 bases are a match to TRBD2. The CDR3 loop spans 14 amino acids. Germline assignment: CDR1 MDHEN and CDR2 SYDVKM. Unmatched junction bases numbered 5, after V lost 6 bases and J lost 3 bases. CDR3 bases: TGTGCCAGCAGCCTAGCGGGGAGGGAAGAGACCCAGTACTTC. Its translation is CASSLAGREETQYF.

This clonotype was counted only a few times. The chain has TRBV7-2 and TRBJ1-5; D is ambiguous. The V end was cut by 0 bases, the J end by 3 bases, with 9 bases between. The CDR3 has 15 amino acids. Germline values: CDR1 SGHTA, CDR2 FQGNSA. The CDR3 DNA reads TGTGCCAGCAGCTTAGCGGTACAACTCAATCAGCCCCAGCATTTT. Protein sequence: CASSLAVQLNQPQHF.

This clonotype has just one count. This chain links TRBV14 with TRBJ2-2; D gene uncertain. From germline, CDR1 is SGHDN and CDR2 FVKESK. V gave up 0 bases and J gave up 6 bases, with 5 bases separating them. This CDR3 region has 13 residues. As DNA, the CDR3 is TGTGCCAGCAGCCAAGATCCTCCCGGGGAGCTGTTTTTT. Its protein is CASSQDPPGELFF. Full variable domain (outside the CDR3, taken from reference TRBV14 and TRBJ2-2): EAGVTQFPSHSVIEKGQTVTLRCDPISGHDNLYWYRRVMGKEIKFLLHFVKESKQDESGMPNNRFLAERTGGTYSTLKVQPAELEDSGVYFCASSQDPPGELFFGEGSRLTVL.

The sample holds many counts of this clonotype. CDR3 nucleotides: TGTGCCAGCAGCTCCTACAGTAGCTCAAACACTGAAGCTTTCTTT. Amino acids: CASSSYSSSNTEAFF. This chain connects TRBV11-2 to TRBJ1-1; no firm D call. Germline CDR1 and CDR2: SGHAT and FQNNGV. V was pared by 4 bases and J by 2 bases, with 14 bases between. The CDR3 runs 15 residues.

This clonotype has just a few counts. This chain connects TRBV7-2 to TRBJ2-5; D is perhaps TRBD1 or TRBD2 (5 bases each). The CDR3 has 14 residues. The germline gives CDR1 SGHTA, CDR2 FQGNSA. The V and J ends lost 4 bases and 0 bases respectively, with 9 bases between them. The CDR3 nucleotides read TGTGCCAGCAGCTCGGGACGGTACCAAGAGACCCAGTACTTC. This encodes CASSSGRYQETQYF.

This clonotype turned up a few times. This rearrangement joins TRBV4-3 to TRBJ2-3, with 11 bases matching TRBD2. V was pared by 4 bases and J by 3 bases, with 9 bases of the junction left unmatched. Germline lookup yields CDR1 LGHNA and CDR2 YSLEER. This CDR3 region has 17 residues. CDR3: CASSRTTSGERTDTQYF. In DNA form, the CDR3 reads TGCGCCAGCAGCCGAACGACTAGCGGGGAAAGAACAGATACGCAGTATTTT.

This clonotype has a count of ten or more. The chain joins TRBV20-1 to TRBJ2-3, with TRBD2 identical over 8 bases. The CDR3 sequence is 14 residues long. After removal of 6 bases from V and 0 bases from J, the junction contained 5 bases not matched to a gene. From germline, CDR1 is DFQATT and CDR2 SNEGSKA (reference sequence). The CDR3 nucleotides are TGCAGTGCACCTAAGCGGGGGAGCACAGATACGCAGTATTTT. It codes for CSAPKRGSTDTQYF.